These 19 T cell receptor beta chains share one sample of origin, sequenced in a study of T cells in Graves' hyperthyroidism and ophthalmopathy. Amplified TCR beta CDR3 regions derived from RNA transcripts. The HTBI primer set was used in a first-round RT-PCR of the TCR CDR3. TCRdb processed the multiplex PCR reads anew with MiXCR; each CDR3 protein has one entry. The sample contains about 520,000 distinct CDR3 sequences, roughly 20% of which appear only once. Sequencing was done on a sample of blood. These receptors were taken from a man aged 18 to 30 with Graves' hyperthyroidism.

There are many counts of this clonotype. This chain joins TRBV18 and TRBJ2-7; the D is unclear. This CDR3 has 14 residues. Trimming removed 3 bases at V and 2 bases at J, with 11 bases between. Germline V gene sequence: CDR1 KGHSH, CDR2 LQKENI. The CDR3 region is CASSPPKNPYEQYF. CDR3 sequence (DNA): TGTGCCAGCTCACCCCCCAAAAATCCCTACGAGCAGTACTTC.

The chain recombines TRBV5-1 with TRBJ1-5, with a weak D call TRBD1 (5 bases). Germline CDR1 reads SGHRS; CDR2 reads YFSETQ. The germline V and J ends were trimmed by 4 bases and 2 bases, with 10 bases remaining between them. The CDR3 sequence is 14 residues long. The CDR3 sequence is CASSPGHGNQPQHF. In nucleotides, the CDR3 is TGCGCCAGCAGCCCTGGACACGGCAATCAGCCCCAGCATTTT.

This clonotype was seen at least ten times. This chain joins TRBV7-9 and TRBJ2-5; 13 positions agree with TRBD2. CDR1 and CDR2 from the germline V gene are SEHNR and FQNEAQ (reference sequence). The CDR3 spans 17 residues. The V segment lost 5 bases and the J segment 1 base; nucleotides outside the gene matches: 7. CDR3 amino acids: CASSRGTSGAIQETQYF. The CDR3, as DNA: TGTGCCAGCAGCCGCGGGACTAGCGGGGCCATCCAAGAGACCCAGTACTTC.

This clonotype was seen more than once but under ten times. This rearrangement joins TRBV11-2 to TRBJ1-2; D is ambiguous. This CDR3 is built from 15 residues. V was trimmed by 4 bases and J by 2 bases, leaving 14 bases between them. Germline CDR1 reads SGHAT; CDR2 reads FQNNGV. The CDR3 loop reads CASSSLGVVNYGYTF. The CDR3 coding sequence is TGTGCCAGCAGCTCCCTCGGGGTTGTGAACTATGGCTACACCTTC. The full variable domain, rest sourced from reference TRBV11-2 and TRBJ1-2, is EAGVAQSPRYKIIEKRQSVAFWCNPISGHATLYWYQQILGQGPKLLIQFQNNGVVDDSQLPKDRFSAERLKGVDSTLKIQPAKLEDSAVYLCASSSLGVVNYGYTFGSGTRLTVV.

This clonotype was counted only a few times. The chain links TRBV11-2 to TRBJ1-1; D is unresolved. Trimming took 9 bases from V and 1 from J, leaving 12 bases between them. The CDR3 has 13 residues. Germline lookup yields CDR1 SGHAT and CDR2 FQNNGV. The CDR3 bases are TGTGCCAGTGGTGGGCGGTCGAACACTGAAGCTTTCTTT. Translated, it gives CASGGRSNTEAFF.

The chain couples TRBV11-1 to TRBJ1-2; TRBD1 matches at 8 bases. The J segment lost 4 bases and the V segment lost 4 bases, leaving 2 bases of the junction unmatched. CDR1 and CDR2 from the germline V gene are SGHAT and FQDESV (reference sequence). The CDR3 covers 13 residues. CDR3 nucleotide sequence: TGTGCCAGCAGCTCGACAGGGGCCTATGGCTACACCTTC. Translating it yields CASSSTGAYGYTF.

This clonotype was detected many times. The V and J genes are TRBV20-1 and TRBJ2-7, with a possible D match to TRBD1 (6 bases). The germline V and J ends were trimmed by 3 bases and 4 bases, with 19 bases remaining between them. From germline, CDR1 is DFQATT and CDR2 SNEGSKA (reference sequence). There are 15 residues in the CDR3. Here the CDR3 DNA reads TGCAGTGCTAGGATACAGGGCCATTTAGGGTACGAGCAGTACTTC. Amino acid sequence: CSARIQGHLGYEQYF.

This clonotype appeared a few times. V usage is TRBV28 and J usage is TRBJ1-5; 11 bases align to TRBD1. Germline V lookup: CDR1 MDHEN, CDR2 SYDVKM. There are 18 residues in the CDR3. The V gene end was trimmed by 7 bases and the J gene end by 9 bases; junction bases not matched to a gene: 20. For the CDR3, the DNA is TGTGCCAGCACGCCCTACAACCTATGGGACAGGGGGGTTTCGCCCCAGCATTTT. This translates into CASTPYNLWDRGVSPQHF.

The table lists this clonotype with many counts. The DNA for the CDR3 is TGTGCCAGCAGTAGGACCTTTAGCAATCAGCCCCAGCATTTT. This sequence encodes CASSRTFSNQPQHF. The V gene is TRBV2, the J gene TRBJ1-5; D gene unclear. Germline loops: CDR1 SNHLY, CDR2 FYNNEI. V was pared by 5 bases and J by 0 bases, with 8 bases between. The CDR3 totals 14 residues.

This clonotype has a count of ten or more. With a much larger clone just one base away, this may be a read error. This chain joins TRBV6-1 and TRBJ1-1, with D hard to call. Germline values: CDR1 MNHNS, CDR2 SASEGT. CDR3 length equals 13 residues. The CDR3 region is CASQIEDDTEACF. The CDR3 DNA reads as TGTGCCAGTCAAATAGAGGATGACACTGAAGCTTGCTTT.

This clonotype has more than one count but fewer than ten. The rearrangement links TRBV7-6 to TRBJ2-5, with D possibly matching TRBD2 (6 bases). The germline gives CDR1 SGHVS, CDR2 FNYEAQ. Trimming took off 4 bases at V and 5 bases at J, with 14 bases between the two ends. The CDR3 is made up of 14 amino acids. In DNA form, the CDR3 reads TGTGCCAGCAGCTCCCGACTAGACCCCGAGACCCAGTACTTC. Its protein product is CASSSRLDPETQYF. Full variable domain (remainder filled in from reference TRBV7-6 and TRBJ2-5): GAGVSQSPRYKVTKRGQDVALRCDPISGHVSLYWYRQALGQGPEFLTYFNYEAQQDKSGLPNDRFSAERPEGSISTLTIQRTEQRDSAMYRCASSSRLDPETQYFGPGTRLLVL.

Written as DNA, the CDR3 is TGTGCCAGCAGTTACGTCGCTAGCGGGAGCTACGAGCAGTACTTC. Translated: CASSYVASGSYEQYF. The chain combines TRBV6-5 with TRBJ2-7; 10 bases are a match to TRBD2. Germline assignment: CDR1 MNHEY and CDR2 SVGAGI. The V gene end was trimmed by 2 bases and the J gene end by 3 bases; junction bases not matched to a gene: 4. The CDR3 loop spans 15 amino acids.

The V call is TRBV2, the J call TRBJ1-5; D is uncertain. This CDR3 is 15 amino acids long. Germline V gene sequence: CDR1 SNHLY, CDR2 FYNNEI. The ends were cut back, 3 bases at V and 0 bases at J, with 9 bases in the middle. CDR3 nucleotides: TGTGCCAGCAGTGAGTCGATGAATAGCAATCAGCCCCAGCATTTT. This gives the protein CASSESMNSNQPQHF.

J is TRBJ2-2 and V is TRBV13, with D hard to call. The germline gives CDR1 PRHDT, CDR2 FYEKMQ (reference sequence). The length of the CDR3 is 15 residues. The V gene lost 4 bases and the J gene lost 3 bases, with 12 bases spanning the gap. CDR3 region: CASSSSGLHTGELFF. CDR3 sequence (DNA): TGTGCCAGCAGCTCCTCCGGGTTGCACACCGGGGAGCTGTTTTTT.

The CDR3, as DNA: TGTGCCACCAGGACCGGGGACACCATCTCCTACGAGCAGTACTTC. Encoded protein: CATRTGDTISYEQYF. The chain combines TRBV24-1 with TRBJ2-7, with TRBD1 as a possible D gene (6 bases). Trimming stripped 7 bases from V and 0 bases from J, with 15 bases between. Germline CDR1 and CDR2: KGHDR and SFDVKD. The CDR3 contains 15 residues.

This clonotype was seen at least ten times. V and J are TRBV12-3 or TRBV12-4 and TRBJ1-3; TRBD1 matches at 7 bases. V was pared by 9 bases and J by 4 bases, with 6 bases of the junction left unmatched. The CDR3 length is 13 residues. CDR3 bases: TGTGCCAGTCGGACAGGAGGAGGAAACACCATATATTTT. This encodes CASRTGGGNTIYF.

In this sample, this clonotype turned up many times. V is TRBV4-1 and J is TRBJ1-1; unclear D gene. Germline CDR1 is MGHRA and CDR2 is YSYEKL. V shed 0 bases and J shed 1 base, with 18 bases lying between them. The CDR3 has 18 amino acids. The CDR3 coding sequence is TGCGCCAGCAGCCAAGAAGAGTTGGGCAGCCCCAGGAACACTGAAGCTTTCTTT. Protein product: CASSQEELGSPRNTEAFF.

This clonotype was counted many times. V and J are TRBV30 and TRBJ1-1; D ambiguous. Germline CDR1 GTSNPN, CDR2 SVGIG (reference sequence). Trimming removed 0 bases at V and 3 bases at J, with 8 bases between. The CDR3 consists of 13 residues. In DNA form, the CDR3 reads TGTGCCTGGAGTGTAGGCGACTACACTGAAGCTTTCTTT. Translating it yields CAWSVGDYTEAFF.

This clonotype was recorded at least ten times. This sequence joins TRBV19 and TRBJ2-7, with TRBD1 matching over 7 bases. CDR1 is LNHDA and CDR2 is SQIVND in the germline V gene (reference sequence). V lost 5 bases and J lost 4; bases outside the gene matches: 11. The CDR3 is 15 residues long. This CDR3 is CASSSSAGTEYEQYF. CDR3 DNA sequence: TGTGCCAGTAGTTCCTCCGCCGGGACAGAGTACGAGCAGTACTTC.